The 23 T cell receptor beta chains below come from one sample, sequenced in a study of CD8+ T cells in alopecia areata. Treatment in this sample: oral pan-JAK inhibitor, 5-10 mg twice daily. Reverse transcription of extracted RNA yielded cDNA, which provided the sequencing template. TCRdb's table, derived via immunoSEQ multiplex PCR, lists solely in-frame clones and lacks some. Of about 140,000 clones listed, around 83% are singletons. Sequenced here: CD8+ T cells sorted from blood, sampled at week 4, from a patient treated with tofacitinib. Source of these receptors: a human donor with alopecia areata.

V usage is TRBV9 and J usage is TRBJ1-6; D unresolved. The germline gives CDR1 SGDLS, CDR2 YYNGEE. The CDR3 loop spans 15 amino acids. V was cut by 3 bases and J by 7 bases, with 14 bases left in between. Written as DNA, the CDR3 is TGTGCCAGCAGCGACCACTCCGGATTAAATTCACCCCTCCACTTT. This translates into CASSDHSGLNSPLHF.

The J gene is TRBJ1-4, the V gene TRBV11-2; D is uncertain. Germline V lookup: CDR1 SGHAT, CDR2 FQNNGV. This CDR3 spans 13 amino acids. With 5 bases removed from V and 4 bases from J, the gap between germline ends came to 8 bases. CDR3 sequence: CASSLLGNEKLFF. Here the CDR3 DNA reads TGTGCCAGCAGCCTCCTGGGTAATGAAAAACTGTTTTTT.

The chain joins TRBV29-1 to TRBJ2-1; TRBD1 matches 11 bases. This CDR3 contains 16 residues. V gave up 0 bases and J gave up 8 bases; unmatched junction bases: 9. Germline CDR1 is SQVTM and CDR2 is ANQGSEA. CDR3 DNA: TGCAGCGTTGAAGATTCAGGGACAGGGGGAAGCGATGAGCAGTTCTTC. Encoded protein: CSVEDSGTGGSDEQFF.

The gene calls are TRBV7-3 and TRBJ2-3; D not certain. The V and J ends lost 2 bases and 0 bases respectively, with 6 bases between them. CDR3 length: 14 amino acids. The V gene's germline CDR1 is SGHTA and CDR2 FQGTGA. CDR3 loop: CASSLRRSTDTQYF. Written as DNA, the CDR3 is TGTGCCAGCAGCTTACGGAGAAGCACAGATACGCAGTATTTT.

This chain uses TRBV10-3 with TRBJ2-5; 10 bases agree with TRBD2. Germline CDR1 ENHRY, CDR2 SYGVKD. This CDR3 contains 16 residues. The V segment lost 3 bases and the J segment 0 bases; nucleotides outside the gene matches: 4. The DNA for the CDR3 is TGTGCCATCAGTGACCTAGCGGGAGAGAACCAAGAGACCCAGTACTTC. Its protein product is CAISDLAGENQETQYF.

The chain links TRBV6-5 to TRBJ2-2; possibly TRBD1 or TRBD2 for D (6 bases each). Trimming removed 6 bases at V and 6 bases at J, with 11 bases between. CDR1 is MNHEY, CDR2 SVGAGI, per germline. The CDR3 runs to 13 residues. The DNA for the CDR3 is TGTGCCAGCAGCCCGGGGGCAGCCGGGGAGCTGTTTTTT. It specifies CASSPGAAGELFF.

This rearrangement joins TRBV29-1 to TRBJ2-1; D is unresolved. Germline-derived CDR1 and CDR2 are SQVTM and ANQGSEA. Trimming removed 4 bases from V and 4 bases from J, with 11 bases in between. The CDR3 sequence is 13 residues long. This CDR3 is CSVVPVLYNEQFF. CDR3 in DNA: TGCAGCGTTGTTCCCGTTCTATACAATGAGCAGTTCTTC.

V usage is TRBV29-1 and J usage is TRBJ2-7; 13 nucleotides match TRBD2. Germline CDR1 is SQVTM and CDR2 is ANQGSEA. V dropped 7 bases and J dropped 0; count of bases not matched to a gene: 3. CDR3 length equals 14 residues. This CDR3 reads CSAGTSGNSYEQYF. CDR3 in DNA: TGCAGCGCCGGGACTAGCGGGAACTCCTACGAGCAGTACTTC.

The J gene is TRBJ1-1, the V gene TRBV5-1; 8 nucleotides match TRBD1. The CDR3 has 17 residues. Trimming at V came to 1 base and at J to 2 bases, leaving 10 bases not matched to a gene. The germline gives CDR1 SGHRS, CDR2 YFSETQ. CDR3 DNA: TGCGCCAGCAGCTTGAGAGGGACAGGTTTGGTAAACACTGAAGCTTTCTTT. Encoded protein: CASSLRGTGLVNTEAFF.

This clone was counted a single time. The chain joins TRBV4-1 to TRBJ2-7, with 12 bases identical to TRBD2. This CDR3 region has 15 residues. Germline CDR1 is MGHRA and CDR2 is YSYEKL. The junction had 3 bases not matched to a gene; V was cut back by 4 bases and J by 2 bases. The CDR3 spells CASSPRTSGAYEQYF. CDR3 bases: TGCGCCAGCAGCCCACGGACTAGCGGGGCCTACGAGCAGTACTTC.

The V gene is TRBV19, the J gene TRBJ1-4; unclear D gene. CDR1 is LNHDA and CDR2 is SQIVND in the germline V gene (reference sequence). Trimming cost V 4 bases and J 2 bases, with 11 bases left between them. The CDR3 contains 15 residues. CDR3 protein: CASSNRLGTNEKLFF. The CDR3 DNA follows: TGTGCCAGTAGTAATCGCCTGGGGACTAATGAAAAACTGTTTTTT.

The V and J genes are TRBV5-1 and TRBJ2-7; the match to TRBD1 covers 9 bases. CDR1 SGHRS and CDR2 YFSETQ come from the germline V gene. Trimming removed 4 bases from V and 4 bases from J; junction bases left unmatched: 12. The CDR3 spans 16 residues. The chain's CDR3 is CASSPLPGQGEYEQYF. The CDR3 DNA reads as TGCGCCAGCAGCCCCCTACCGGGACAGGGAGAATACGAGCAGTACTTC.

The chain links TRBV6-6 to TRBJ2-7, with a weak D call TRBD1 (5 bases). Per germline, CDR1 MNHNY and CDR2 SVGAGI (reference sequence). The CDR3 is 14 amino acids. V was pared by 9 bases and J by 0 bases, with 15 bases between. The CDR3: CASSLRADSYEQYF. For the CDR3, the DNA is TGTGCCAGTTCCCTCAGGGCGGACTCCTACGAGCAGTACTTC.

This clone was counted between two and nine times. The V call is TRBV4-1, the J call TRBJ2-6, with 7 bases that match TRBD2. The CDR3 runs 14 residues. Germline-derived CDR1 and CDR2 are MGHRA and YSYEKL. After removal of 4 bases from V and 5 bases from J, the junction contained 2 bases not matched to a gene. CDR3 residues: CASSPGTRANVLTF. The CDR3 DNA follows: TGCGCCAGCAGCCCCGGGACTAGGGCCAACGTCCTGACTTTC.

The chain links TRBV21-1 to TRBJ2-6; the table assigns TRBD1, which was not confirmed against the DNA. TRBV21-1 corresponds to a pseudogene. This CDR3 region has 19 residues. This CDR3 is CASSKDKQGPLSGANVLTF. CDR3 bases: TGTGCCAGCAGCAAAGATAAGCAGGGCCCGCTCTCTGGGGCCAACGTCCTGACTTTC.

J is TRBJ1-5 and V is TRBV30; TRBD1 might be the D (5 bases). V dropped 2 bases and J dropped 2 bases, with 16 bases sitting between them. Germline V gives CDR1 GTSNPN, CDR2 SVGIG (reference sequence). The CDR3 length is 16 residues. The CDR3, as DNA: TGTGCCTGGAGTCAAGGGGTTTTGGAAGGCAATCAGCCCCAGCATTTT. This codes for CAWSQGVLEGNQPQHF.

In this sample, this clone turned up a few times. Here the CDR3 reads CASSLDGGLYEQYF. The CDR3 region has the DNA TGTGCCAGCAGCTTGGATGGGGGGCTCTACGAGCAGTACTTC. The chain employs TRBV5-4 and TRBJ2-7; D possibly uses TRBD1 or TRBD2 (6 bases each). The CDR3 spans 14 residues. Germline assignment: CDR1 SGHNT and CDR2 YYREEE (reference sequence). Trimming took off 0 bases at V and 3 bases at J, with 10 bases between the two ends.

The CDR3 DNA reads TGTGCCAGCAGGGACATCCAAGAGACCCAGTACTTC. It yields the protein CASRDIQETQYF. This chain uses TRBV5-6 with TRBJ2-5, with a weak D call TRBD1 (5 bases). Trimming took 5 bases from V and 1 from J, leaving 6 bases between them. Germline CDR1 and CDR2: SGHDT and YYEEEE. CDR3 length equals 12 residues.

The genes are TRBV30 and TRBJ2-1, with D possibly being TRBD1 (5 bases). There are 12 residues in the CDR3. The germline CDR1 and CDR2 sequences are GTSNPN and SVGIG (reference sequence). Trimming shortened V by 2 bases and J by 9 bases, and 11 bases separated the two germline ends. CDR3 nucleotide sequence: TGTGCCTGGAGTCCAGTTAGGGGTGAGCAGTTCTTC. It specifies CAWSPVRGEQFF. Full variable domain (remainder filled in from reference TRBV30 and TRBJ2-1): SQTIHQWPATLVQPVGSPLSLECTVEGTSNPNLYWYRQAAGRGLQLLFYSVGIGQISSEVPQNLSASRPQDRQFILSSKKLLLSDSGFYLCAWSPVRGEQFFGPGTRLTVL.

V usage is TRBV14 and J usage is TRBJ2-3, with D possibly matching TRBD2 (5 bases). The V end was cut by 1 base, the J end by 2 bases, with 19 bases between. This CDR3 contains 18 residues. Germline assignment: CDR1 SGHDN and CDR2 FVKESK. The CDR3 region is CASSQANYGELITDTQYF. CDR3 DNA: TGTGCCAGCAGCCAAGCGAATTATGGGGAGCTAATCACAGATACGCAGTATTTT.

V and J are TRBV6-1 and TRBJ2-7, with TRBD2 identical over 13 bases. The CDR3 runs 16 residues. The V segment lost 2 bases and the J segment 4 bases; nucleotides outside the gene matches: 5. Germline V gene data show CDR1 as MNHNS and CDR2 as SASEGT. CDR3 residues: CASSESGLAGVYEQYF. DNA of the CDR3: TGTGCCAGCAGTGAAAGTGGACTAGCGGGAGTGTACGAGCAGTACTTC.

The chain carries TRBV6-5 and TRBJ1-2; D is unclear. The length of the CDR3 is 14 residues. Germline V gives CDR1 MNHEY, CDR2 SVGAGI. V was pared by 0 bases and J by 4 bases, with 9 bases between. The CDR3 is CASSYSIGLYGYTF. The CDR3 DNA sequence: TGTGCCAGCAGTTACTCCATTGGGCTCTATGGCTACACCTTC.

This clone was seen a single time. The chain has TRBV6-5 and TRBJ2-2; D is unclear. The CDR3 runs to 15 residues. Germline V lookup: CDR1 MNHEY, CDR2 SVGAGI. V lost 0 bases and J 1 base, leaving 6 bases between the germline ends. The CDR3 spells CASSYSVGNTGELFF. The CDR3 nucleotides read TGTGCCAGCAGTTACTCGGTGGGGAACACCGGGGAGCTGTTTTTT.